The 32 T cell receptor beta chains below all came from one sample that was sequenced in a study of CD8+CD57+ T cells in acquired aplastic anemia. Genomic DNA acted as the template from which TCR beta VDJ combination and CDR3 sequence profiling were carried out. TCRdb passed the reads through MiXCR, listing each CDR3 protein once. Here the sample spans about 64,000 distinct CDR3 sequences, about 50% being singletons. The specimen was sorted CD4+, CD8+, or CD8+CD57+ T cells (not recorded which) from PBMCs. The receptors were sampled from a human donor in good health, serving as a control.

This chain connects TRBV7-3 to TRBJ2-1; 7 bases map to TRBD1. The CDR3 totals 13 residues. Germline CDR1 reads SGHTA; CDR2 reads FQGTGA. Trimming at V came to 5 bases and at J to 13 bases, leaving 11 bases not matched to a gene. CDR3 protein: CASSRGQRETQFF. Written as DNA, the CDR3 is TGTGCCAGCAGCCGGGGACAGAGAGAGACCCAGTTCTTC. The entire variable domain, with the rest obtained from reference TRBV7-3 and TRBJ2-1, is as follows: GAGVSQTPSNKVTEKGKYVELRCDPISGHTALYWYRQSLGQGPEFLIYFQGTGAADDSGLPNDRFFAVRPEGSVSTLKIQRTERGDSAVYLCASSRGQRETQFFGPGTRLTVL.

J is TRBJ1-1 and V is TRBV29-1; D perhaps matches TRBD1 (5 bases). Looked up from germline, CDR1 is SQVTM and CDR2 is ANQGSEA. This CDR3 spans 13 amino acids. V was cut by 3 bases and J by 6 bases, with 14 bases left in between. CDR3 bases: TGCAGCGTTGAGGTCAGGGAGTTCTCTGAAGCTTTCTTT. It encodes CSVEVREFSEAFF.

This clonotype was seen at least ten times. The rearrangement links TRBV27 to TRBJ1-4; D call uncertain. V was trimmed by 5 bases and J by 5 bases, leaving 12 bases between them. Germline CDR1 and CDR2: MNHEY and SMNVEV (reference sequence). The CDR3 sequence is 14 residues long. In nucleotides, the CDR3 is TGTGCCAGCAGTCCCCCCGGACGGAATGAAAAACTGTTTTTT. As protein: CASSPPGRNEKLFF. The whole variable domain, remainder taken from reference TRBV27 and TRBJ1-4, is EAQVTQNPRYLITVTGKKLTVTCSQNMNHEYMSWYRQDPGLGLRQIYYSMNVEVTDKGDVPEGYKVSRKEKRNFPLILESPSPNQTSLYFCASSPPGRNEKLFFGSGTQLSVL.

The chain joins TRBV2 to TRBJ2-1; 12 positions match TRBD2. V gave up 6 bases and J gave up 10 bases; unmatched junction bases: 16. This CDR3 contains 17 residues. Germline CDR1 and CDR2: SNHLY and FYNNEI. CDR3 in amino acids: CASSASSALAGGGEQFF. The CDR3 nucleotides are TGTGCCAGCAGCGCCAGCAGTGCGCTAGCGGGAGGGGGCGAGCAGTTCTTC. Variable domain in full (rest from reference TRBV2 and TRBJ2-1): EPEVTQTPSHQVTQMGQEVILRCVPISNHLYFYWYRQILGQKVEFLVSFYNNEISEKSEIFDDQFSVERPDGSNFTLKIRSTKLEDSAMYFCASSASSALAGGGEQFFGPGTRLTVL.

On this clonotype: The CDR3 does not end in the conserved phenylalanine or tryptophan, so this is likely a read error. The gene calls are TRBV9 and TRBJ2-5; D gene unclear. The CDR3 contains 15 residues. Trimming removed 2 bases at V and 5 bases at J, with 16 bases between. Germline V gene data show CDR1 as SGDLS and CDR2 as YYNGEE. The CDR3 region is CASSVAESGRETQYL. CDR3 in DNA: TGTGCCAGCAGCGTCGCGGAGTCCGGGCGTGAGACCCAGTACCTC.

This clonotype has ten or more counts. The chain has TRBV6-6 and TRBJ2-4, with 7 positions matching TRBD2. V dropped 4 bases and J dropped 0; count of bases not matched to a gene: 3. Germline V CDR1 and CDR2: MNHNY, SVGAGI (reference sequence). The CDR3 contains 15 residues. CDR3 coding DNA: TGTGCCAGCAGTTGGGGGGGGGTAGCCAAAAACATTCAGTACTTC. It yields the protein CASSWGGVAKNIQYF.

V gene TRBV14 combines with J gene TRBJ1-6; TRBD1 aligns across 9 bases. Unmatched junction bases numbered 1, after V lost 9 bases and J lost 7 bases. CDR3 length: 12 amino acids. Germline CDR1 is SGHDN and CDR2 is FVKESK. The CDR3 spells CARGTGNSPLHF. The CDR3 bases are TGTGCCAGAGGGACAGGGAATTCACCCCTCCACTTT.

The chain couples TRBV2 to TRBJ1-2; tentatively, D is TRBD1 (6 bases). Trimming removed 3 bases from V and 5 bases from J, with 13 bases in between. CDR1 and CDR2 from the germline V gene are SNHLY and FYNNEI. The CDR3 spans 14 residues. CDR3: CASSERGTNYGYTF. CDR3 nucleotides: TGTGCCAGCAGTGAGCGAGGGACAAATTATGGCTACACCTTC. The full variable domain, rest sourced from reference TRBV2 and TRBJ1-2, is EPEVTQTPSHQVTQMGQEVILRCVPISNHLYFYWYRQILGQKVEFLVSFYNNEISEKSEIFDDQFSVERPDGSNFTLKIRSTKLEDSAMYFCASSERGTNYGYTFGSGTRLTVV.

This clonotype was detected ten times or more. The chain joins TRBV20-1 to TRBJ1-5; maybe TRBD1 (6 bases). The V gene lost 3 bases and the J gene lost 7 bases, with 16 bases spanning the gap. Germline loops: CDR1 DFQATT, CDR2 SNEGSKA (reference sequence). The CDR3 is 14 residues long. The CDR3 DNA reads TGCAGTGCTAGGGAGGGGGGATATACGCAGCCCCAGCATTTT. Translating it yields CSAREGGYTQPQHF.

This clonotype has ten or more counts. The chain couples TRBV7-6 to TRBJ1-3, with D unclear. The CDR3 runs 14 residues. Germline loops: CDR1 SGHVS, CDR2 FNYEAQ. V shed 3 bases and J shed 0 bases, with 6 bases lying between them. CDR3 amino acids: CASSLGISGNTIYF. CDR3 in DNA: TGTGCCAGCAGCTTGGGGATCTCTGGAAACACCATATATTTT.

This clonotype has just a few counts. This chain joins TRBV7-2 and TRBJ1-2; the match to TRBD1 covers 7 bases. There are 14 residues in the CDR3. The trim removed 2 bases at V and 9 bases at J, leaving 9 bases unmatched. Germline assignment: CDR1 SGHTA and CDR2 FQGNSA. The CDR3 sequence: CASSLRQGYLRYTF. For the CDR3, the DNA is TGTGCCAGCAGCTTAAGACAGGGTTATCTCCGCTACACCTTC.

The CDR3 nucleotides read TGCAGCGCACACGCGAACACCGGGGAGCTGTTTTTT. It translates to CSAHANTGELFF. This rearrangement joins TRBV20-1 to TRBJ2-2, with D uncertain. The CDR3 loop spans 12 amino acids. Germline CDR1 is DFQATT and CDR2 is SNEGSKA (reference sequence).

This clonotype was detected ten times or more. The CDR3 is CASSPMAQGNYGYTF. The CDR3, as DNA: TGTGCCAGCAGCCCCATGGCGCAGGGGAACTATGGCTACACCTTC. The rearrangement joins TRBV3-1 to TRBJ1-2; possible D gene TRBD1, 6 bases. V was cut by 4 bases and J by 2 bases, with 14 bases left in between. This CDR3 is 15 amino acids long. CDR1 and CDR2 (germline): LGHDT, YNNKEL (reference sequence).

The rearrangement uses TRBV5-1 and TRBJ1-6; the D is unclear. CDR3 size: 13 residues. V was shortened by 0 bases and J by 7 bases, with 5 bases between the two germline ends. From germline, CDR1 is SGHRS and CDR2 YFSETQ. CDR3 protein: CASSLARNSPLHF. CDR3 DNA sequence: TGCGCCAGCAGCTTGGCCCGCAATTCACCCCTCCACTTT.

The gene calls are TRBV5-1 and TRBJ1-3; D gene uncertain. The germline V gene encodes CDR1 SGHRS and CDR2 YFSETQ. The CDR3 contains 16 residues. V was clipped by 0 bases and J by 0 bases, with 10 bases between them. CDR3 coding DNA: TGCGCCAGCAGCTTGGGGGGTCTGAGCTCTGGAAACACCATATATTTT. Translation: CASSLGGLSSGNTIYF. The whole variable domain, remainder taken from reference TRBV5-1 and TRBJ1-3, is KAGVTQTPRYLIKTRGQQVTLSCSPISGHRSVSWYQQTPGQGLQFLFEYFSETQRNKGNFPGRFSGRQFSNSRSEMNVSTLELGDSALYLCASSLGGLSSGNTIYFGEGSWLTVV.

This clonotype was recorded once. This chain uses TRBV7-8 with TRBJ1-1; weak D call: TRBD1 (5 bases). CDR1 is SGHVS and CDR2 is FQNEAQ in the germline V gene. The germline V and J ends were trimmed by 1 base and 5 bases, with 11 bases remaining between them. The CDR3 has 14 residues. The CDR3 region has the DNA TGTGCCAGCAGCTTAGAGGGGCTAAGGACTGAAGCTTTCTTT. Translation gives CASSLEGLRTEAFF.

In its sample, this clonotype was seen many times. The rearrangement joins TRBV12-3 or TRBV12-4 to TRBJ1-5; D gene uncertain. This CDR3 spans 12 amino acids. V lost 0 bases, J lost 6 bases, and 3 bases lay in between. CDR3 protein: CASSLAGQPQHF. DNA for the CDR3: TGTGCCAGCAGTTTAGCCGGTCAGCCCCAGCATTTT.

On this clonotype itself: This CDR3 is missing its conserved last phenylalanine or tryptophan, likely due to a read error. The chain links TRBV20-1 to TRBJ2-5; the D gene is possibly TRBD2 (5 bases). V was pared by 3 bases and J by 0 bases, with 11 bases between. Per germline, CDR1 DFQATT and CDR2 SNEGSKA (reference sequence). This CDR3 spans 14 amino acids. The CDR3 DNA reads TGCAGTGCTAGGGGTCAGCGGAACCAAGAGACCCAGTACGTC. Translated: CSARGQRNQETQYV.

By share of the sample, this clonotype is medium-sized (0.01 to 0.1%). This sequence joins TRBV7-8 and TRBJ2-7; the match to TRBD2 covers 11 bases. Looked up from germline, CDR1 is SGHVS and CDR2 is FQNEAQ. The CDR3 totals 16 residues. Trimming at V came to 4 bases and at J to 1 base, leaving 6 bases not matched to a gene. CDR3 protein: CASSSDRLAGSYEQYF. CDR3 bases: TGTGCCAGCAGCTCCGACCGACTAGCGGGATCCTACGAGCAGTACTTC.

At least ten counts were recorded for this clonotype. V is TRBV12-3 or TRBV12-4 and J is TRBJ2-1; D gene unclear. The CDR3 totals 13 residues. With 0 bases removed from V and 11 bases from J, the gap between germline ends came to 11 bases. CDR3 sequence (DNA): TGTGCCAGCAGTTTAGCGCGCAGCGAGCAGCAGTTCTTC. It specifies CASSLARSEQQFF.

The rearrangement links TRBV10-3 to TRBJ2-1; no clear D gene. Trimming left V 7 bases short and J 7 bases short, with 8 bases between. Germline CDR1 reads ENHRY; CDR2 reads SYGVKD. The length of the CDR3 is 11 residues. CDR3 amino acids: CAITDGNEQFF. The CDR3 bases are TGTGCCATCACGGACGGGAATGAGCAGTTCTTC.

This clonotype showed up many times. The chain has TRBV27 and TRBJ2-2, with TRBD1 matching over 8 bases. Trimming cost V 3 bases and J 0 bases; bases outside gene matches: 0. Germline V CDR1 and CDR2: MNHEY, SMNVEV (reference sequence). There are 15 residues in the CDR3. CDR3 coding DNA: TGTGCCAGCAGTTTGACAGGGGCGAACACCGGGGAGCTGTTTTTT. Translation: CASSLTGANTGELFF.

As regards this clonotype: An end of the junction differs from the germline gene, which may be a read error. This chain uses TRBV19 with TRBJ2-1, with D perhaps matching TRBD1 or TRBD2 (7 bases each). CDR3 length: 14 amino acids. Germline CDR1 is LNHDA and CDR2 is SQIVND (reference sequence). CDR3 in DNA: TGTGCCAGTAGTATATCAGGGGGGGGGTATGAGCGGTTCTTC. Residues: CASSISGGGYERFF.

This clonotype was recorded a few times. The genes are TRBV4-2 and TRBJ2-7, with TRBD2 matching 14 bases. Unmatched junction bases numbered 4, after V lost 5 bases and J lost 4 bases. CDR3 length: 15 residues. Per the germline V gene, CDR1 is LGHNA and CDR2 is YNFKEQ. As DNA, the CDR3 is TGTGCCAGCAGCTCCCGACTAGCGGGAGGGTACGAGCAGTACTTC. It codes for CASSSRLAGGYEQYF.

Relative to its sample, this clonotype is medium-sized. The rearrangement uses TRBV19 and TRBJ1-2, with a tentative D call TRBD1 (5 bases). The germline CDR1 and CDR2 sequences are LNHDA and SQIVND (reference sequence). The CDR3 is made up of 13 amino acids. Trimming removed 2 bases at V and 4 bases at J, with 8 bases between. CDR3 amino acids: CASSIQGFYGYTF. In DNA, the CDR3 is TGTGCCAGTAGTATACAGGGTTTCTATGGCTACACCTTC.

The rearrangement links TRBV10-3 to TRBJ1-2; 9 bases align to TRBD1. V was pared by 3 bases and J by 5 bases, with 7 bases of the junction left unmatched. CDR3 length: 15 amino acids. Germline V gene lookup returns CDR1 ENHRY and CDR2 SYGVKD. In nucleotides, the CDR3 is TGTGCCATCAGTGAACCGGGACAGGGAAAGTATGGCTACACCTTC. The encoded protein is CAISEPGQGKYGYTF.

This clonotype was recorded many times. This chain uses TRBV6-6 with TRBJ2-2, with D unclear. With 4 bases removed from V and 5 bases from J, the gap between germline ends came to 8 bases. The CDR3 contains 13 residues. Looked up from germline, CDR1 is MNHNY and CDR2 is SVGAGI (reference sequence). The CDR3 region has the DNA TGTGCCAGCAGTTCCCAGAGTACCGGGGAGCTGTTTTTT. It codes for CASSSQSTGELFF.

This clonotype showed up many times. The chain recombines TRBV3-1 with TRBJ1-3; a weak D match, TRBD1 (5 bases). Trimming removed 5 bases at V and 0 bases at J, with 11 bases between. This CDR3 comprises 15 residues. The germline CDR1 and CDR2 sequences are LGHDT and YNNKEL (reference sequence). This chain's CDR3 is CASSSGRISGNTIYF. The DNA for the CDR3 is TGTGCCAGCAGCTCGGGACGGATCTCTGGAAACACCATATATTTT.

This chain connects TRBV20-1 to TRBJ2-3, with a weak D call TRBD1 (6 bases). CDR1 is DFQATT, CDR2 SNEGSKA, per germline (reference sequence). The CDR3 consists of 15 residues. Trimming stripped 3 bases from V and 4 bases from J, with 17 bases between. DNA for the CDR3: TGCAGTGCTAGGCGGGCTAACAGGGAGCCAGATACGCAGTATTTT. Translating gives CSARRANREPDTQYF.

CDR3: CASSYGDRGYGYTF. In nucleotides, the CDR3 is TGTGCCAGCAGCTACGGAGACAGGGGCTATGGCTACACCTTC. This chain connects TRBV7-2 to TRBJ1-2; 8 bases map to TRBD1. Germline V gene sequence: CDR1 SGHTA, CDR2 FQGNSA. V was clipped by 4 bases and J by 4 bases; unmatched bases: 5. The CDR3 has 14 residues.

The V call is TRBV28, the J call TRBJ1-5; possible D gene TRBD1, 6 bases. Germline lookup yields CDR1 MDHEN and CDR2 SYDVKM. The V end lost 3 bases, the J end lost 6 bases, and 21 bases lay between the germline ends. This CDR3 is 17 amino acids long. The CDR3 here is CASSFLRDTIRGQPQHF. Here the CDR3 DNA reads TGTGCCAGCAGTTTTCTTCGGGACACCATCCGAGGTCAGCCCCAGCATTTT.

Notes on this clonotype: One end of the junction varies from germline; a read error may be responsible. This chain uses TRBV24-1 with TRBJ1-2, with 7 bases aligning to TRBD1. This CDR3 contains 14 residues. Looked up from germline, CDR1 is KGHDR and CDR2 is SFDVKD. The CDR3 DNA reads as TGCGCCGCCAGTGATCAAGGGGGCTCCTATGGCTACACCTTC. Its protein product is CAASDQGGSYGYTF.